The rows below give T cell receptor beta chains drawn from one sample of a study of OX40 agonist ivuxolimab in advanced cancers. Profiling relied on immunoSEQ multiplex PCR, and the TCRdb table lists in-frame clones only, not all of them. The sample lists 75,000 to 100,000 clones; about 91% were seen once. The sample here was CD4+ or CD8+ T cells sorted from blood, taken in a trial of the OX40 agonist ivuxolimab. These receptors were taken from an adult with an advanced solid tumor such as melanoma, head and neck, liver or kidney cancer. Both conserved end residues are part of each CDR3. A D gene is named only where the DNA matches it firmly. Clone size appears in some rows only: once, few, many, or a class for an expanded clone.

CDR3: CASSAHLAGAGADTQYF
DNA: TGTGCCAGCAGCGCCCATCTAGCGGGAGCCGGGGCAGATACGCAGTATTTT
size: NA
D: TRBD2
V: TRBV7-2
J: TRBJ2-3

CDR3: CSVVGQGGMNTEAFF
DNA: TGCAGCGTTGTCGGCCAGGGTGGAATGAACACTGAAGCTTTCTTT
size: NA
D: NA
V: TRBV29-1
J: TRBJ1-1

CDR3: CAITKDPVGSYEQYF
DNA: TGTGCCATCACCAAGGACCCCGTGGGGTCCTACGAGCAGTACTTC
size: NA
D: NA
V: TRBV10-3
J: TRBJ2-7

CDR3: CASTATGETQYF
DNA: TGTGCCAGCACGGCAACGGGGGAGACCCAGTACTTC
size: NA
D: NA
V: TRBV7-2
J: TRBJ2-5

CDR3: CASSYINEKLFF
DNA: TGTGCCAGCAGTTACATTAATGAAAAACTGTTTTTT
size: NA
D: NA
V: TRBV6-5
J: TRBJ1-4

CDR3: CASSLSTPRGAIEQYF
DNA: TGTGCCAGCAGCTTGTCCACCCCGCGGGGGGCAATTGAGCAGTACTTC
size: NA
D: TRBD2
V: TRBV11-2
J: TRBJ2-7

CDR3: CASSLWRVGTDTQYF
DNA: TGTGCCAGCAGCTTATGGAGGGTGGGCACAGATACGCAGTATTTT
size: NA
D: NA
V: TRBV7-2
J: TRBJ2-3

CDR3: CASSIRVGGTDTQYF
DNA: TGTGCCAGTAGTATACGAGTCGGCGGGACAGATACGCAGTATTTT
size: NA
D: NA
V: TRBV19
J: TRBJ2-3

CDR3: CASSRTTSEQYF
DNA: TGCGCCAGCAGCCGCACGACTAGCGAGCAGTACTTC
size: NA
D: NA
V: TRBV10-1
J: TRBJ2-7

CDR3: CASSDQSQGGYNEQFF
DNA: TGTGCCAGCAGTGATCAGTCCCAGGGAGGATACAATGAGCAGTTCTTC
size: NA
D: NA
V: TRBV6-1
J: TRBJ2-1

CDR3: CASSQASGLAGYNEQFF
DNA: TGTGCCAGCAGCCAAGCTTCGGGACTAGCGGGTTACAATGAGCAGTTCTTC
size: NA
D: TRBD2
V: TRBV14
J: TRBJ2-1

CDR3: CASNHRGQNSPLHF
DNA: TGTGCCAGCAACCACAGGGGGCAGAATTCACCCCTCCACTTT
size: NA
D: TRBD1
V: TRBV6-5
J: TRBJ1-6

CDR3: CAWSGGLNEKLFF
DNA: TGTGCCTGGAGTGGGGGACTTAATGAAAAACTGTTTTTT
size: NA
D: NA
V: TRBV30
J: TRBJ1-4

CDR3: CASSSGQGSYQPQHF
DNA: TGTGCCAGCAGCAGCGGACAGGGAAGTTATCAGCCCCAGCATTTT
size: few
D: TRBD1
V: TRBV11-2
J: TRBJ1-5